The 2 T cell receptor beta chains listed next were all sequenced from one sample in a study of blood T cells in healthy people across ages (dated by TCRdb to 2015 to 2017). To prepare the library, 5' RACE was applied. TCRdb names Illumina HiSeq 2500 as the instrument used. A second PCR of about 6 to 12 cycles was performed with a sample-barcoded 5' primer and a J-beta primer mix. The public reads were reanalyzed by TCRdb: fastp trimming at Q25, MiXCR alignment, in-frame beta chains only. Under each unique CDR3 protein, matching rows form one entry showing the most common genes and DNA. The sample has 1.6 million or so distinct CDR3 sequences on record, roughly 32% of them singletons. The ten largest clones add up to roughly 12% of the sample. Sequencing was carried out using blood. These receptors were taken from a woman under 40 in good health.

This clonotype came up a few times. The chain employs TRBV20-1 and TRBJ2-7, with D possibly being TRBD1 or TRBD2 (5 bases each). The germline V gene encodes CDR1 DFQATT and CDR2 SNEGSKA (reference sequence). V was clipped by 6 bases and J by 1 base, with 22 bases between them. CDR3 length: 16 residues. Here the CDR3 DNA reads TGCAGTGCCTCAAGCTTCCGGGACGGACGTTCCTACGAGCAGTACTTC. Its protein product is CSASSFRDGRSYEQYF.

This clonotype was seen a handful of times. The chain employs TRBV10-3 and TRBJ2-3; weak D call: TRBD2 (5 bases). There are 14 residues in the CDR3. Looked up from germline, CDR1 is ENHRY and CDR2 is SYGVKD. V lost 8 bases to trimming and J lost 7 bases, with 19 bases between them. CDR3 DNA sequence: TGTGCCATCGGAAGCGGTTTTGGAAACCATACGCAGTATTTT. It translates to CAIGSGFGNHTQYF.